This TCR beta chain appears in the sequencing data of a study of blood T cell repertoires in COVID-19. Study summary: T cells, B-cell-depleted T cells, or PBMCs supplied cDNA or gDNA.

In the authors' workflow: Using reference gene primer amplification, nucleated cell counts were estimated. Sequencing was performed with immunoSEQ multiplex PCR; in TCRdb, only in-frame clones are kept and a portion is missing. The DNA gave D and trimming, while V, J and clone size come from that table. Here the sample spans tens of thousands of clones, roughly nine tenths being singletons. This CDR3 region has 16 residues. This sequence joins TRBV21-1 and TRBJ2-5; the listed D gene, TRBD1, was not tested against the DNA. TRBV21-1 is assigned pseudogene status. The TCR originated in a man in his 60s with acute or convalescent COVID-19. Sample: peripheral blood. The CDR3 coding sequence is TGTGCCAGCAGCAAAGAACAGGGGAGGTGTAGGGAGACCCAGTACTTC. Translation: CASSKEQGRCRETQYF.